The clone carrying this T cell receptor beta chain has more than one count but fewer than ten. The antigen remains unidentified. The CDR3 spans 12 residues. V was cut by 5 bases and J by 11 bases, with 16 bases left in between. CDR1 and CDR2 from the germline V gene are GTSNPN and SVGIG (reference sequence). This sample stems from a study of vaccination and CD4 T cells after COVID-19. Background on the study: Vaccination of participants consisted of two doses of either BNT162b2 or mRNA-1273 vaccine.

Treatment described: approximately 10-day PBMC culture with coronavirus spike peptide pools or control peptides (ViraFEST assay). CD4+ T cells that had been cultured provided DNA sequenced with the Oncomine TCR Beta short-read assay. One entry per CDR3 protein results from TCRdb running MiXCR on the PCR reads. In the table there are roughly 24,000 distinct CDR3 sequences, 64% of which are singletons. The specimen sequenced was CD4+ T cells from blood, cultured in vitro. V and J are TRBV30 and TRBJ1-5; D perhaps matches TRBD1 (5 bases). This receptor was identified in a human donor who had recovered from COVID-19. The CDR3 DNA reads as TGTGCCTGGGACTCGGGGCGTAAGGCCCAGCATTTT. Translated, it gives CAWDSGRKAQHF.